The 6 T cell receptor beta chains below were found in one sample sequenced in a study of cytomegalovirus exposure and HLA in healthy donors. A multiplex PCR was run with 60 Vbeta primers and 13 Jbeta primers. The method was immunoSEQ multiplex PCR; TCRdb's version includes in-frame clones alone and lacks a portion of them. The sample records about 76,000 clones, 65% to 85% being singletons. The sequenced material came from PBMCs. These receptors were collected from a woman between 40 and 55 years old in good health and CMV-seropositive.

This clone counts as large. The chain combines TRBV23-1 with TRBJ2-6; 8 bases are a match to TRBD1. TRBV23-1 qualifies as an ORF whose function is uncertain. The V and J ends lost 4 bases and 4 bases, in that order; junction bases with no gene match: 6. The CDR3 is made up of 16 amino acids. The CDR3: CASSLYRGSGANVLTF. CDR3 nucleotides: TGCGCCAGCAGTCTGTACAGGGGGTCCGGGGCCAACGTCCTGACTTTC.

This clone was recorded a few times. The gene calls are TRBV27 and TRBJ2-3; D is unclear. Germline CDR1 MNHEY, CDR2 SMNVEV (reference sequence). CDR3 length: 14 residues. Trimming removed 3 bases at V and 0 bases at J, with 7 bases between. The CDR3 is CASSFPSSTDTQYF. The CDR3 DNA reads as TGTGCCAGCAGTTTCCCTTCTAGCACAGATACGCAGTATTTT.

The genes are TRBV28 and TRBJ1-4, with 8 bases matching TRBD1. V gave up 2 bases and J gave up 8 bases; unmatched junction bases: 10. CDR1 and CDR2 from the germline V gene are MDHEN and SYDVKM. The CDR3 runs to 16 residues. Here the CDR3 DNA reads TGTGCCAGCAGTTTAAGGACAGGGCTCGCGGGGGAAAAACTGTTTTTT. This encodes CASSLRTGLAGEKLFF. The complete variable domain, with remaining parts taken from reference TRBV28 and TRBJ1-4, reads DVKVTQSSRYLVKRTGEKVFLECVQDMDHENMFWYRQDPGLGLRLIYFSYDVKMKEKGDIPEGYSVSREKKERFSLILESASTNQTSMYLCASSLRTGLAGEKLFFGSGTQLSVL.

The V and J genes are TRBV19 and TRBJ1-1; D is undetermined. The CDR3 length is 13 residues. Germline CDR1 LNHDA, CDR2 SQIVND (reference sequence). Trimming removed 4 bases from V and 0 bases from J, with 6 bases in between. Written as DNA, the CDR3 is TGTGCCAGTAGTAGTTCAGTGAACACTGAAGCTTTCTTT. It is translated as CASSSSVNTEAFF. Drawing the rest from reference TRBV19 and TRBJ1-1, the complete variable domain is DGGITQSPKYLFRKEGQNVTLSCEQNLNHDAMYWYRQDPGQGLRLIYYSQIVNDFQKGDIAEGYSVSREKKESFPLTVTSAQKNPTAFYLCASSSSVNTEAFFGQGTRLTVV.

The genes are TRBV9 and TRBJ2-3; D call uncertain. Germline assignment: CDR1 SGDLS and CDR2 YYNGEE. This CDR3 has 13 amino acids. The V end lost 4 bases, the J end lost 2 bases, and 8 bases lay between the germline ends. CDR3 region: CASSLPPTDTQYF. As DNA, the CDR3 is TGTGCCAGCAGCCTCCCTCCCACAGATACGCAGTATTTT.

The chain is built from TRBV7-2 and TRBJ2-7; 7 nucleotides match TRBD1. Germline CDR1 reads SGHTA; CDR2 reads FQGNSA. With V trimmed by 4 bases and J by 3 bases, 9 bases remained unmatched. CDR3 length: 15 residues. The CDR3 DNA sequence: TGTGCCAGCAGCTCAACAATCCAGGGGGTCTACGAGCAGTACTTC. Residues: CASSSTIQGVYEQYF.